These T cell receptor beta chains were read from a single sample in a study of blood T cell repertoires in COVID-19. TCRdb keeps only in-frame clones here, not all; method: immunoSEQ multiplex PCR. Here the sample spans 350,000 or so clones, nearly 90% being singletons. Material for sequencing was peripheral blood. These receptors came from a man younger than 35 with active or convalescent COVID-19. Both conserved end residues are part of each CDR3. D genes are given only for firm matches. The size of a clone is reported for some rows only, either as once, few or many, or as a class for expanded clones.

V	D	J	size	DNA	CDR3
TRBV7-2	NA	TRBJ1-2	NA	TGTGCCAGCAGCTTAATGGCAGGGGCTGACTATGGCTACACCTTC	CASSLMAGADYGYTF
TRBV28	NA	TRBJ1-1	NA	TGTGCCAGCAGTCCGCCCAGACAAAACACTGAAGCTTTCTTT	CASSPPRQNTEAFF
TRBV4-2	TRBD1	TRBJ1-1	NA	TGTGCCAGCAGCCCAGGGGGGTACACTGAAGCTTTCTTT	CASSPGGYTEAFF
TRBV5-1	NA	TRBJ1-2	NA	TGCGCCAGCAGCTTGGGGGCACAGGGCGACTATGGCTACACCTTC	CASSLGAQGDYGYTF
TRBV19	NA	TRBJ2-7	once	TGTGCCAGTAGTAGTTGGGGCAGCAGCGAGCAGTACTTC	CASSSWGSSEQYF
TRBV3-1/TRBV3-2	TRBD1	TRBJ2-1	NA	TGTGCCAGCAGCCCCCCAGGGACAGGGGTTGCTGAGCAGTTCTTC	CASSPPGTGVAEQFF
TRBV6-6	NA	TRBJ1-5	NA	TGTGCCAGCAGTTGGAAGGGACGGGGGAACAATCAGCCCCAGCATTTT	CASSWKGRGNNQPQHF
TRBV28	NA	TRBJ1-2	once	TGTGCCAGCAGTTTCAGAACCTATGGCTACACCTTC	CASSFRTYGYTF
TRBV3-1/TRBV3-2	TRBD1	TRBJ1-3	few	TGTGCCAGCAGCCCTAGGACAGGAGAAATCTCTGGAAACACCATATATTTT	CASSPRTGEISGNTIYF
TRBV5-1	NA	TRBJ2-7	few	TGCGCCAGCAGCTTGTGGGGCGGTTTGGACGAGCAGTACTTC	CASSLWGGLDEQYF
TRBV29-1	TRBD2	TRBJ2-7	NA	TGCAGCGTTGAAGATCAGCGGGGGCACTCCTACGAGCAGTACTTC	CSVEDQRGHSYEQYF
TRBV4-3	TRBD2	TRBJ2-3	NA	TGCGCCAGCAGCCAGAGGTCCGGGGGGGGCACAGATACGCAGTATTTT	CASSQRSGGGTDTQYF
TRBV27	TRBD1	TRBJ2-2	NA	TGTGCCAGCAGCTACGGACAGGGGGTCGGGGAGCTGTTTTTT	CASSYGQGVGELFF
TRBV24-1	TRBD2	TRBJ2-4	NA	TGTGCCACCAGTGATGGGACTAGGGGGAACATTCAGTACTTC	CATSDGTRGNIQYF
TRBV6-2/TRBV6-3	NA	TRBJ2-7	NA	TGTGCCAGCAGTCTTAGGGGTTACGAGCAGTACTTC	CASSLRGYEQYF
TRBV7-2	NA	TRBJ1-3	NA	TGTGCCAGCAGCCCGAGAGGGGGAGGAAACACCATATATTTT	CASSPRGGGNTIYF
TRBV5-1	TRBD2	TRBJ2-3	NA	TGCGCCAGCAGCCCTGGACTAGCGGGGGATATAGATACGCAGTATTTT	CASSPGLAGDIDTQYF
TRBV25-1	TRBD1	TRBJ2-7	few	TGTGCCAGCAGTGATCCCGGGACAGGGTACTACGAGCAGTACTTC	CASSDPGTGYYEQYF
TRBV29-1	TRBD2	TRBJ2-7	NA	TGCAGCGTTCTCGGGTCTAGCGGAGCTTACGAGCAGTACTTC	CSVLGSSGAYEQYF
TRBV3-1/TRBV3-2	NA	TRBJ1-5	NA	TGTGCCAGCAGCCTGGACAGATATAGCAATCAGCCCCAGCATTTT	CASSLDRYSNQPQHF
TRBV21-1	NA	TRBJ1-6	NA	TGTGCCAGCAGCAAAGCGACTGGCAGCCCCTATAATTCACCCCTCCACTTT	CASSKATGSPYNSPLHF
TRBV2	TRBD2	TRBJ2-1	NA	TGTGCCAGCAAAGAAAGCGGGGTCTCCTACAATGAGCAGTTCTTC	CASKESGVSYNEQFF
TRBV4-2	NA	TRBJ1-3	few	TGTGCCAGCAGCCAAGATAGTAACACCATATATTTT	CASSQDSNTIYF
TRBV27	TRBD1	TRBJ2-1	NA	TGTGCCAGCAGGCTAACCGGGACAGGGTACAATGAGCAGTTCTTC	CASRLTGTGYNEQFF
TRBV7-3	NA	TRBJ1-1	NA	TGTGCCAGCAGCTTGGGAGGGGGTGAAGCTTTCTTT	CASSLGGGEAFF